The 14 T cell receptor beta chains reported below all come from one sample, sequenced in a study of T cells in women clearing cervical HPV infection. Libraries were prepared by immunoSEQ multiplex PCR; TCRdb keeps only in-frame clonotypes and omits some of them. The listing records under 45,000 clones. The sample was blood buffy coat. The receptor set was obtained from a woman aged 18 to 75 with a cervical HPV16 infection that either progressed to CIN3+ or cleared (not recorded which).

In regard to this clone: The CDR3 end is not reached by the read, which stops 3 residues before it; the germline J gene fills it in. The chain carries TRBV29-1 and TRBJ2-5; 9 nucleotides line up with TRBD1. Germline V lookup: CDR1 SQVTM, CDR2 ANQGSEA. V gave up 6 bases and J gave up 3 bases; unmatched junction bases: 11. The CDR3 runs 15 residues. The CDR3: CSVRKTGGYEETQYF. The part of the CDR3 DNA that was read is TGCAGCGTCCGAAAGACAGGGGGGTACGAAGAGACC.

In regard to this clone: The sequenced fragment ends 3 residues before the CDR3 boundary, so the rest is inferred from the germline J gene. V and J are TRBV5-5 and TRBJ1-5; D is perhaps TRBD1 (6 bases). CDR1 and CDR2 from the germline V gene are SGHKS and YYEKEE (reference sequence). Trimming left V 1 base short and J 8 bases short, with 13 bases between. The CDR3 runs to 14 residues. The DNA read from the CDR3 is TGTGCCAGCAGCTTGCGGCAGGGGTTTGAGCCC. It specifies CASSLRQGFEP. In full, the CDR3 reads CASSLRQGFEPQHF.

Note on this clone: The DNA ends 3 residues before the CDR3 does, and the rest of the CDR3 is filled in from the germline J gene. The chain links TRBV19 to TRBJ1-1, with D unclear. Germline CDR1 and CDR2: LNHDA and SQIVND (reference sequence). With 5 bases removed from V and 3 bases from J, the gap between germline ends came to 7 bases. The CDR3 runs to 12 residues. The CDR3 sequence: CASSVRDTEAFF. The covered CDR3 bases are TGTGCCAGTAGTGTTCGGGACACTGAA.

The CDR3 spells CASRPERGTRGTQYF. CDR3 DNA, as far as it was read: TGTGCCAGCAGACCAGAGCGGGGGACCCGTGGGACC. This chain links TRBV2 with TRBJ2-5; 8 bases line up with TRBD2. The read ends 3 residues early relative to the CDR3; the germline J gene fills the gap. V lost 6 bases, J lost 7 bases, and 13 bases stayed unmatched. The CDR3 extends over 15 amino acids. The germline gives CDR1 SNHLY, CDR2 FYNNEI.

Remarks on this clone: The read finishes 3 residues shy of the CDR3 end, and the germline J gene is used to complete it. The chain carries TRBV10-2 and TRBJ2-1; TRBD2 is a possible D gene (6 bases). V dropped 8 bases and J dropped 0 bases, with 14 bases sitting between them. CDR1 and CDR2 from the germline V gene are WSHSY and SAAADI. This CDR3 spans 15 amino acids. The CDR3 DNA, read in part, is TGCGCCAGCCTGCGTAGGCGGGGCTCCTACAATGAG. It yields the protein CASLRRRGSYNE. The full CDR3 protein is CASLRRRGSYNEQFF.

Worth noting for this clone: The read terminates 3 residues before the CDR3 end, so the remaining end is supplied by the germline J gene. Other DNA variants within this sample encode the same CDR3. V is TRBV20-1 and J is TRBJ2-1; D uncertain. The CDR3 length is 11 residues. Trimming removed 3 bases at V and 6 bases at J, with 6 bases between. CDR1 is DFQATT, CDR2 SNEGSKA, per germline (reference sequence). The part of the CDR3 DNA that was read is TGCAGTGCTAGCCCCGTCAATGAG. Its protein product is CSASPVNE. Given in full, the CDR3 is CSASPVNEQFF.

On this clone itself: The CDR3 end lies 3 residues beyond the end of the read and is filled in from the germline J gene. The gene calls are TRBV4-1 and TRBJ1-6; 7 bases agree with TRBD1. The CDR3 has 15 residues. Germline trimming cut 1 base from V and 6 bases from J; bases unmatched to any gene: 3. Germline V gives CDR1 MGHRA, CDR2 YSYEKL. CDR3 DNA (partial): TGCGCCAGCAGCCAAGGACAGGGCCCTAATTCACCC. Translating gives CASSQGQGPNSP. The full CDR3 protein reads CASSQGQGPNSPLHF.

Notes on this clone: With the read ending 3 residues before the CDR3 end, the germline J gene is used to fill in that end. The chain joins TRBV20-1 to TRBJ2-5, with TRBD1 matching over 10 bases. CDR3 size: 13 residues. Germline V gene lookup returns CDR1 DFQATT and CDR2 SNEGSKA (reference sequence). V gave up 6 bases and J gave up 2 bases; unmatched junction bases: 3. The covered CDR3 bases are TGCAGTGCCCCGGACAGGGGGCAAGAGACC. Translating it yields CSAPDRGQET. From start to end, the CDR3 is CSAPDRGQETQYF.

In the case of this clone: The sequence runs out 3 residues before the end of the CDR3; the remainder is reconstructed from the germline J gene. The chain joins TRBV20-1 to TRBJ2-1; weak D call: TRBD2 (7 bases). The CDR3 covers 16 residues. Germline V CDR1 and CDR2: DFQATT, SNEGSKA (reference sequence). V gave up 0 bases and J gave up 4 bases, with 16 bases separating them. The CDR3 loop reads CSARDLGGAAYNEQFF. The CDR3 DNA, read in part, is TGCAGTGCTAGAGATTTGGGGGGGGCCGCTTACAATGAG.

About this clone itself: The read stops 3 residues short of the end of the CDR3; the missing end is completed from the germline J gene. The V gene is TRBV5-1, the J gene TRBJ2-4; 12 bases line up with TRBD2. With V trimmed by 4 bases and J by 6 bases, 11 bases remained unmatched. Germline values: CDR1 SGHRS, CDR2 YFSETQ. CDR3 length: 17 residues. The CDR3 loop is CASSIGLAGRLGNIQYF. The DNA read from the CDR3 is TGCGCCAGCAGCATAGGACTAGCGGGGAGATTGGGAAACATT.

A remark on this clone: The read terminates 3 residues ahead of where the CDR3 ends, so the germline J gene completes it. The chain recombines TRBV13 with TRBJ2-1, with D maybe TRBD2 (5 bases). The V end lost 1 base, the J end lost 1 base, and 8 bases lay between the germline ends. CDR1 and CDR2 (germline): PRHDT, FYEKMQ (reference sequence). This CDR3 has 15 residues. CDR3 DNA (partial): TGTGCCAGCAGCTTAGATCCGGGGTCCTACAATGAG. Its translation is CASSLDPGSYNE. The whole CDR3 sequence is CASSLDPGSYNEQFF.

On this clone itself: The CDR3 end lies 3 residues beyond the end of the read and is filled in from the germline J gene. The V call is TRBV5-1, the J call TRBJ2-2; TRBD2 agrees at 7 bases. Germline V gene lookup returns CDR1 SGHRS and CDR2 YFSETQ. V shed 0 bases and J 5 bases; nucleotides not matched to a gene: 7. CDR3 length: 16 residues. The CDR3 DNA, read in part, is TGCGCCAGCAGCTTGGCTGGGCGGGGGAGGACCGGGGAG. Translating it yields CASSLAGRGRTGE. The whole CDR3 region reads CASSLAGRGRTGELFF.

As for this clone: The read ends 3 residues early relative to the CDR3; the germline J gene fills the gap. The chain joins TRBV2 to TRBJ2-3; D unclear. CDR1 and CDR2 from the germline V gene are SNHLY and FYNNEI. The CDR3 loop spans 13 amino acids. With 10 bases removed from V and 0 bases from J, the gap between germline ends came to 11 bases. The CDR3 spells CATNLRSTDTQYF. The sequenced part of the CDR3 DNA is TGTGCCACAAACCTCCGGAGCACAGATACG.

About this clone itself: The sequence runs out 3 residues before the end of the CDR3; the remainder is reconstructed from the germline J gene. The genes are TRBV19 and TRBJ1-5; no clear D gene. CDR3 length: 13 amino acids. CDR1 LNHDA and CDR2 SQIVND come from the germline V gene (reference sequence). Trimming cost V 7 bases and J 0 bases, with 7 bases left between them. The DNA read from the CDR3 is TGTGCCAGTATCGGTAATAGCAATCAGCCC. Translated, it gives CASIGNSNQP. The whole CDR3 sequence is CASIGNSNQPQHF. The full variable domain, its missing parts supplied by reference TRBV19 and TRBJ1-5, is DGGITQSPKYLFRKEGQNVTLSCEQNLNHDAMYWYRQDPGQGLRLIYYSQIVNDFQKGDIAEGYSVSREKKESFPLTVTSAQKNPTAFYLCASIGNSNQPQHFGDGTRLSIL.